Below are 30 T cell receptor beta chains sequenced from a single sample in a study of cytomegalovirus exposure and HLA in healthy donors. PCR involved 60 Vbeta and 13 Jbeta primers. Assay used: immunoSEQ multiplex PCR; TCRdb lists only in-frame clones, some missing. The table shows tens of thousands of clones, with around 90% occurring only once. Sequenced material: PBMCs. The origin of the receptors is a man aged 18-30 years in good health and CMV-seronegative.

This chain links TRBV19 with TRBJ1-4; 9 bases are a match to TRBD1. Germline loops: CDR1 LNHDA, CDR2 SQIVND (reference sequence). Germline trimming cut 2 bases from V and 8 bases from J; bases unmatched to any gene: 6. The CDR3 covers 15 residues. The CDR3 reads CASSISGQGTEKLFF. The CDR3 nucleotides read TGTGCCAGTAGTATATCCGGACAGGGGACAGAAAAACTGTTTTTT.

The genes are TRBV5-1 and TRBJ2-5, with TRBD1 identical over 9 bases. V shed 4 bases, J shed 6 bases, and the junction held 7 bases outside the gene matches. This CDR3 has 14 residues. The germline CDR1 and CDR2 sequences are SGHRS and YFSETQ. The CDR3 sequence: CASSIGQGRKTQYF. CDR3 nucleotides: TGCGCCAGCAGCATAGGACAGGGGCGAAAGACCCAGTACTTC.

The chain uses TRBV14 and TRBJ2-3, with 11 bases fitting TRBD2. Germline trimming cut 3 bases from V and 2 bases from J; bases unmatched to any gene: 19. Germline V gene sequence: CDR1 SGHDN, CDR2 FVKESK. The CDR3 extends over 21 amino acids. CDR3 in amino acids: CASSQGPGGPTSGGTTDTQYF. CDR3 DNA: TGTGCCAGCAGCCAGGGTCCAGGGGGCCCAACTAGCGGGGGTACCACAGATACGCAGTATTTT.

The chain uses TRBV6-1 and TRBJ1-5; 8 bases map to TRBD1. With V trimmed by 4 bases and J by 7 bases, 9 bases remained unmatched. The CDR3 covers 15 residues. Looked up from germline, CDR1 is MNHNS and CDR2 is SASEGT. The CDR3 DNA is TGTGCCAGCAGTGCCTACGGACAGGGAAACCAGCCCCAGCATTTT. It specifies CASSAYGQGNQPQHF.

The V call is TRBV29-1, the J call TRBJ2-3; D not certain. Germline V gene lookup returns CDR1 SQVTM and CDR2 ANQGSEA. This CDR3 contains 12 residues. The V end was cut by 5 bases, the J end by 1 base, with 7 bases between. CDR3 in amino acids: CSVLAGTDTQYF. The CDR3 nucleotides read TGCAGCGTTCTGGCTGGCACAGATACGCAGTATTTT.

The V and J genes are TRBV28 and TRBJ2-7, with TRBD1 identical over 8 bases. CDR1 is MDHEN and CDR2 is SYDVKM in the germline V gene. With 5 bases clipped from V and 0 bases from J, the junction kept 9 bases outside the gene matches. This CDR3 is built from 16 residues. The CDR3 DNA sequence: TGTGCCAGCAGTATAACGACAGGGGACTTCTCCTACGAGCAGTACTTC. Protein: CASSITTGDFSYEQYF.

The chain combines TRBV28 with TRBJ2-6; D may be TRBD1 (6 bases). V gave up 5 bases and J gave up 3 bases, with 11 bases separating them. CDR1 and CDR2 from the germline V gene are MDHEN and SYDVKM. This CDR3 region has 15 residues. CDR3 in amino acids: CASSPAGDGANVLTF. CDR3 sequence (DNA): TGTGCCAGCAGTCCCGCAGGGGATGGGGCCAACGTCCTGACTTTC.

This chain's CDR3 is CASSLLADSGANVLTF. The DNA of the CDR3 is TGTGCCAGCTCACTACTCGCGGACTCTGGGGCCAACGTCCTGACTTTC. The chain links TRBV18 to TRBJ2-6; D not certain. The germline V and J ends were trimmed by 4 bases and 0 bases, with 10 bases remaining between them. This CDR3 has 16 amino acids. Per the germline V gene, CDR1 is KGHSH and CDR2 is LQKENI.

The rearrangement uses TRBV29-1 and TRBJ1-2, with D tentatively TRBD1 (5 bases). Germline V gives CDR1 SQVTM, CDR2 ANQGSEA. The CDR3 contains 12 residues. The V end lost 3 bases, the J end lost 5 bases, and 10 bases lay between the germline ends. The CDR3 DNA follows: TGCAGCGTTGAGTTACAGGCTTATGGCTACACCTTC. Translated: CSVELQAYGYTF.

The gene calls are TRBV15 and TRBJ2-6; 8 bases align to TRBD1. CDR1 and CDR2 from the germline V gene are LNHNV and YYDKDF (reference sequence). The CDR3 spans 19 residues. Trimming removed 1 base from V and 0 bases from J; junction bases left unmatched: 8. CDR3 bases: TGTGCCACCAGCAGAGTCCTGGCAGGGACAGGCTCTGGGGCCAACGTCCTGACTTTC. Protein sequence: CATSRVLAGTGSGANVLTF.

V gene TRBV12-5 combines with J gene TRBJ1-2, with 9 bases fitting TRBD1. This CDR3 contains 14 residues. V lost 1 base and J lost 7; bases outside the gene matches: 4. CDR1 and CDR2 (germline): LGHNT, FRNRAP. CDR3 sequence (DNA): TGTGCTAGTGGTTTGGGGGGGGACAGGGCTGGCTACACCTTC. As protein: CASGLGGDRAGYTF.

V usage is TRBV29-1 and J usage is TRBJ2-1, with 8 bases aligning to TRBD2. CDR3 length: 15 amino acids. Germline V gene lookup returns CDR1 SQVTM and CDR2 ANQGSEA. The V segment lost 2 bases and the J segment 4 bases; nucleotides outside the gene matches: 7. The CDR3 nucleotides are TGCAGCGTTGAACCCTCGGGAGGGTTGTACAATGAGCAGTTCTTC. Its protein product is CSVEPSGGLYNEQFF.

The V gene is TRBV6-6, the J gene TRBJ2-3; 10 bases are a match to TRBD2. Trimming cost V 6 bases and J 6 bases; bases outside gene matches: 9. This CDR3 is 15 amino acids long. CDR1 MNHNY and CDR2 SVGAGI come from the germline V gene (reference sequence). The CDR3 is CASRTSGRGADTQYF. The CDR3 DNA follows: TGTGCCAGCAGGACGAGCGGGAGGGGCGCGGATACGCAGTATTTT.

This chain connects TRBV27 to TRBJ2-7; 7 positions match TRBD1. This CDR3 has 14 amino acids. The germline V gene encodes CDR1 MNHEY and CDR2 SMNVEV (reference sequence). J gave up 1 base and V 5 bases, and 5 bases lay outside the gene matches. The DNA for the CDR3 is TGTGCCAGCAGTAGGGACAGCATATCCTACGAGCAGTACTTC. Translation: CASSRDSISYEQYF.

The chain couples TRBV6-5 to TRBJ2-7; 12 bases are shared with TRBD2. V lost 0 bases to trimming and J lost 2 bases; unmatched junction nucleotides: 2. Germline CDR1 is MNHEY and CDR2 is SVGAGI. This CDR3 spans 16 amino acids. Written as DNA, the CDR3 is TGTGCCAGCAGTTACTCGGCTAGCGGGAGGGCCTACGAGCAGTACTTC. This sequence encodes CASSYSASGRAYEQYF.

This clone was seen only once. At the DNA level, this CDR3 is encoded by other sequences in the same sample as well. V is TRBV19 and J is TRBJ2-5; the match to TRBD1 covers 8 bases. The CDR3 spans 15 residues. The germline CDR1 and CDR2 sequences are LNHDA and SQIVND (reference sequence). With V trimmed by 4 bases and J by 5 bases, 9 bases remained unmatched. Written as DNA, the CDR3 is TGTGCCAGTAGTACCACCGGGACAGGTTCGGAGACCCAGTACTTC. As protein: CASSTTGTGSETQYF.

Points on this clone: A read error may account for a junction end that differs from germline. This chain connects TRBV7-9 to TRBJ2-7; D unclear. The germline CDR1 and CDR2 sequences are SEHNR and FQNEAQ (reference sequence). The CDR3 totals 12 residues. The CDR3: CSSSHASYEQYF. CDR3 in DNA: TGTTCCAGCAGCCACGCGAGCTACGAGCAGTACTTC.

CDR3 sequence: CASKLTSGRHEQFF. The CDR3 DNA is TGTGCCAGCAAATTGACTAGCGGGAGACATGAGCAGTTCTTC. This chain joins TRBV2 and TRBJ2-1; TRBD2 matches at 12 bases. The germline gives CDR1 SNHLY, CDR2 FYNNEI. The V segment lost 7 bases and the J segment 8 bases; nucleotides outside the gene matches: 6. This CDR3 contains 14 residues.

The CDR3: CASSFKLAGSDTQYF. As DNA, the CDR3 is TGTGCCAGCAGTTTCAAACTAGCTGGGTCAGATACGCAGTATTTT. This chain joins TRBV27 and TRBJ2-3, with D tentatively TRBD2 (6 bases). V was trimmed by 3 bases and J by 4 bases, leaving 14 bases between them. This CDR3 is built from 15 residues. Per germline, CDR1 MNHEY and CDR2 SMNVEV (reference sequence).

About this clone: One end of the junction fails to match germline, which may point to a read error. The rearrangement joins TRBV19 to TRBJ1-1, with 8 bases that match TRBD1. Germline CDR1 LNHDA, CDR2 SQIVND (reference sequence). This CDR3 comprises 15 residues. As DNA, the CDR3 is TGTGCCAGTAGTGTAGAGACAGGGGCCAACACTGAAGCTTTCTTT. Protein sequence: CASSVETGANTEAFF.

CDR3 residues: CASSIQRGAGGRNEQFF. Written as DNA, the CDR3 is TGTGCCAGTAGTATCCAAAGGGGAGCGGGAGGTAGAAATGAGCAGTTCTTC. This sequence joins TRBV19 and TRBJ2-1, with 9 positions matching TRBD2. CDR3 size: 17 residues. V shed 3 bases, J shed 7 bases, and the junction held 13 bases outside the gene matches. Per the germline V gene, CDR1 is LNHDA and CDR2 is SQIVND (reference sequence).

The CDR3: CASSFSNEQFF. The CDR3 bases are TGTGCCAGCAGCTTTAGCAATGAGCAGTTCTTC. The rearrangement uses TRBV7-9 and TRBJ2-1, with D uncertain. CDR1 is SEHNR and CDR2 is FQNEAQ in the germline V gene (reference sequence). This CDR3 is 11 amino acids long. The V gene lost 3 bases and the J gene lost 6 bases, with 3 bases spanning the gap.

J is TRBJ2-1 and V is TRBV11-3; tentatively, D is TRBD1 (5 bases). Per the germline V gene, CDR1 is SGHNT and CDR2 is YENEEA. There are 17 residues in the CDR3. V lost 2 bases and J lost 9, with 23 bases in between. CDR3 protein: CASSLNSGSSRGGEQFF. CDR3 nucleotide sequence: TGTGCCAGCAGCTTAAATTCGGGTAGCTCTAGGGGTGGTGAGCAGTTCTTC.

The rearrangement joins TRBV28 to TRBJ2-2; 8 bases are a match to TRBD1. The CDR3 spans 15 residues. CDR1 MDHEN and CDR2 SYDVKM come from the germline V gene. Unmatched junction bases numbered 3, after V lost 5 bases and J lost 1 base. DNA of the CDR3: TGTGCCAGCAGTAGTGGGACAGGGAACACCGGGGAGCTGTTTTTT. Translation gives CASSSGTGNTGELFF.

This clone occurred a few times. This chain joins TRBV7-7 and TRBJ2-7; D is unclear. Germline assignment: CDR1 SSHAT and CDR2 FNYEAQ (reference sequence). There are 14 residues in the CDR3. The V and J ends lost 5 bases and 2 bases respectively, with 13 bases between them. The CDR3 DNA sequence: TGTGCCAGCAGCCCGCTGGGCAATACCTACGAGCAGTACTTC. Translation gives CASSPLGNTYEQYF.

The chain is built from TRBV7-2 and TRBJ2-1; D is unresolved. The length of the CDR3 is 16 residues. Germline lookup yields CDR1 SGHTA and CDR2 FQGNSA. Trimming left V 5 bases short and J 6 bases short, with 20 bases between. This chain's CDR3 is CASSPRYNERSNEQFF. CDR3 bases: TGTGCCAGCAGCCCACGTTATAACGAGAGGTCCAATGAGCAGTTCTTC. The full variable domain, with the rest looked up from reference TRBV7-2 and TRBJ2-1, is GAGVSQSPSNKVTEKGKDVELRCDPISGHTALYWYRQSLGQGLEFLIYFQGNSAPDKSGLPSDRFSAERTGGSVSTLTIQRTQQEDSAVYLCASSPRYNERSNEQFFGPGTRLTVL.

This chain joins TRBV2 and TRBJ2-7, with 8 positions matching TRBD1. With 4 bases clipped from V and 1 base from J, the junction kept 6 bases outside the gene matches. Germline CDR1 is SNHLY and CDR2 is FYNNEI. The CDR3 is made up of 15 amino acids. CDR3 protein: CASSVTGQGSYEQYF. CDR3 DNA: TGTGCCAGCAGTGTTACTGGACAGGGTTCCTACGAGCAGTACTTC.

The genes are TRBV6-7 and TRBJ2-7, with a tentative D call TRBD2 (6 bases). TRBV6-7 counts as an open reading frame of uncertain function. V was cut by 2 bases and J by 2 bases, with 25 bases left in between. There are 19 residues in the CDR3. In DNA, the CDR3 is TGTGCCAGCAGTTACACGGCCGGGAGTGGATCTAGCACTACCTACGAGCAGTACTTC. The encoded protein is CASSYTAGSGSSTTYEQYF.

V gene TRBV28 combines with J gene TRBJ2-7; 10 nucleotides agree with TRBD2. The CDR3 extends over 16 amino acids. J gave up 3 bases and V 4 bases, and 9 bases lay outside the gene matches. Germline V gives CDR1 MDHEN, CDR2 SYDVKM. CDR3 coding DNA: TGTGCCAGCAGTTCCCGGGAAATAGCGGGAGGCTACGAGCAGTACTTC. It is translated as CASSSREIAGGYEQYF.

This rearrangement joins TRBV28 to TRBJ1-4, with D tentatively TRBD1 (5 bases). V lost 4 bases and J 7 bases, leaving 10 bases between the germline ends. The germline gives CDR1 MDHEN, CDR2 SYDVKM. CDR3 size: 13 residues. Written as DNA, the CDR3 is TGTGCCAGCAGTTCCCACGGGGGTGAAAAACTGTTTTTT. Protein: CASSSHGGEKLFF.